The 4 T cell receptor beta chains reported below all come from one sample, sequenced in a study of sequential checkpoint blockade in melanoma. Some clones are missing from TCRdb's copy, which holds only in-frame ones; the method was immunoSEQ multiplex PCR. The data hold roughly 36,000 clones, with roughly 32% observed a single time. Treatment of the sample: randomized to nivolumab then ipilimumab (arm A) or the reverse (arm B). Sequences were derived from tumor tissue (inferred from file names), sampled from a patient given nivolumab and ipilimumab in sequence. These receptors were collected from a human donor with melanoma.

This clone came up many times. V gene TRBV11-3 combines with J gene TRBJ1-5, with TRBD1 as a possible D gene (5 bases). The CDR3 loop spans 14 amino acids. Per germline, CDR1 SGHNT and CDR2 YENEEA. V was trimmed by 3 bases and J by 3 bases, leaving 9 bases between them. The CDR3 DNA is TGTGCCAGCAGCTTGGAGGGGCACAATCAGCCCCAGCATTTT. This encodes CASSLEGHNQPQHF.

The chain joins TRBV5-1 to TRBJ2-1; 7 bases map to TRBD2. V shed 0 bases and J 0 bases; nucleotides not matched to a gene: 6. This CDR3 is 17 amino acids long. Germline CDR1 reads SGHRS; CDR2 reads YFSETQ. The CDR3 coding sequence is TGCGCCAGCAGCTTGGCTAGCGGAGCGAGCTCCTACAATGAGCAGTTCTTC. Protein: CASSLASGASSYNEQFF.

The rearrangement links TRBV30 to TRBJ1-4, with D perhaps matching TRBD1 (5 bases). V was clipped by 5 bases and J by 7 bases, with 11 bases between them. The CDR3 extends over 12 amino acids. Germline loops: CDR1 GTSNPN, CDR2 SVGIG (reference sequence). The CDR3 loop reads CAWSWGSEKLFF. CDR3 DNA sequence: TGTGCCTGGTCGTGGGGGAGTGAAAAACTGTTTTTT. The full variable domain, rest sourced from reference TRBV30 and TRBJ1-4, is SQTIHQWPATLVQPVGSPLSLECTVEGTSNPNLYWYRQAAGRGLQLLFYSVGIGQISSEVPQNLSASRPQDRQFILSSKKLLLSDSGFYLCAWSWGSEKLFFGSGTQLSVL.

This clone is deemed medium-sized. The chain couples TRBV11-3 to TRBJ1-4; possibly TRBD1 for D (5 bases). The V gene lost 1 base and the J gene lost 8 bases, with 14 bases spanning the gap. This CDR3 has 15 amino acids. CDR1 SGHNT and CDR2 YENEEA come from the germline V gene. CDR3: CASSLGMGHYEKLFF. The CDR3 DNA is TGTGCCAGCAGCTTAGGTATGGGGCACTACGAAAAACTGTTTTTT.